This is a list of T cell receptor beta chains from one sample in a study of radiation and T cells in renal cell carcinoma. The table came from immunoSEQ multiplex PCR; TCRdb's copy has only in-frame clones and leaves some out. This table holds 130,000 to 150,000 clones, 86% found once. The source was blood, collected from a patient whose treatment included radiotherapy and nephrectomy. These receptors were obtained from a woman aged 45-59 years with renal cell carcinoma. The CDR3 runs from the conserved cysteine through the conserved F or W. The D gene is left open where the match is weak. The size field is filled for only some rows; it gives once, few, many or a size class.

j_call v_call clone_size d_call cdr3_aa cdr3_nt
TRBJ1-3 TRBV6-1 NA TRBD1 CASSEVSDRSNTIYF TGTGCCAGCAGTGAAGTTTCGGACAGGAGTAACACCATATATTTT
TRBJ2-2 TRBV4-3 NA NA CASSQDKAGELFF TGCGCCAGCAGCCAAGATAAAGCCGGGGAGCTGTTTTTT
TRBJ2-1 TRBV27 few TRBD1 CASSPLSDRGNEQFF TGTGCCAGCAGTCCACTATCGGACAGGGGGAATGAGCAGTTCTTC
TRBJ2-1 TRBV6-1 NA NA CASSDEGRERGMKQFF TGTGCCAGCAGTGACGAGGGACGGGAGAGGGGAATGAAGCAGTTCTTC
TRBJ2-2 TRBV2 NA NA CASLAGTLGAGELFF TGTGCCAGCTTGGCCGGGACACTCGGTGCCGGGGAGCTGTTTTTT
TRBJ2-1 TRBV5-4 once NA CASTQGERSYNEQFF TGTGCCAGCACTCAGGGTGAACGCTCCTACAATGAGCAGTTCTTC
TRBJ1-6 TRBV5-8 once NA CASSLGQGTSPLHF TGTGCCAGCAGCTTGGGCCAGGGGACTTCACCCCTCCACTTT
TRBJ2-7 TRBV2 NA NA CASRTGTPSSEQYF TGTGCCAGCAGGACCGGGACCCCCAGCTCCGAGCAGTACTTC
TRBJ2-3 TRBV6-4 NA NA CASSEELGNSDTQYF TGTGCCAGCAGTGAAGAACTAGGGAACTCAGATACGCAGTATTTT
TRBJ1-5 TRBV19 NA NA CASRGEGNQPQHF TGTGCCAGTCGGGGGGAGGGGAATCAGCCCCAGCATTTT
TRBJ1-3 TRBV11-2 once TRBD1 CASSLGGQGQHTIYF TGTGCCAGCAGCTTAGGGGGACAGGGTCAACACACCATATATTTT
TRBJ1-1 TRBV5-1 few TRBD1 CASSVQGAVGEAFF TGCGCCAGCAGCGTACAGGGGGCCGTGGGTGAAGCTTTCTTT
TRBJ2-1 TRBV5-4 NA NA CASTRPGKTYNEQFF TGTGCCAGCACTCGTCCGGGGAAAACCTACAATGAGCAGTTCTTC
TRBJ1-1 TRBV20-1 NA TRBD1 CSASGRGAFF TGCAGTGCTAGTGGCAGGGGGGCTTTCTTT
TRBJ1-3 TRBV5-6 NA NA CASSSQSGNTIYF TGTGCCAGCAGCTCCCAATCTGGAAACACCATATATTTT
TRBJ2-5 TRBV11-2 NA TRBD2 CASSLGLAGFQETQYF TGTGCCAGCAGCTTGGGACTAGCGGGTTTCCAAGAGACCCAGTACTTC
TRBJ2-7 TRBV4-1 few NA CASSQVGGDLYEQYF TGCGCCAGCAGCCAAGTGGGCGGGGACCTATACGAGCAGTACTTC
TRBJ1-3 TRBV29-1 NA NA CSVMTGNTIYF TGCAGCGTAATGACCGGAAACACCATATATTTT
TRBJ1-2 TRBV5-6 NA NA CASSLSSRGRGYTF TGTGCCAGCAGCTTGAGTAGCAGGGGCCGCGGCTACACCTTC
TRBJ2-5 TRBV5-1 once NA CASRLDSQETQYF TGCGCCAGCAGGTTGGACAGTCAAGAGACCCAGTACTTC
TRBJ2-1 TRBV5-1 once TRBD2 CASSSGPGASGRNEQFF TGCGCCAGCAGCTCGGGGCCAGGGGCTAGCGGGAGAAATGAGCAGTTCTTC
TRBJ2-7 TRBV28 NA NA CASTMGIKGEQYF TGTGCCAGCACCATGGGCATTAAGGGTGAGCAGTACTTC
TRBJ2-7 TRBV6-5 NA NA CASSLARGADYEQYF TGTGCCAGCAGTCTGGCCAGGGGCGCGGACTACGAGCAGTACTTC
TRBJ2-7 TRBV7-8 NA NA CASSFVGGRVYEQYF TGTGCCAGCAGCTTTGTAGGGGGGCGCGTCTACGAGCAGTACTTC
TRBJ1-1 TRBV4-1 NA NA CASSQNRDAEAFF TGCGCCAGCAGCCAAAACAGGGATGCTGAAGCTTTCTTT
TRBJ2-2 TRBV5-1 NA NA CATRPQVETGELFF TGCGCCACGAGGCCCCAGGTAGAGACCGGGGAGCTGTTTTTT
TRBJ1-2 TRBV7-9 NA NA CASSLAPTLQLANYGYTF TGTGCCAGCAGCTTGGCCCCAACACTTCAGCTCGCTAACTATGGCTACACCTTC
TRBJ2-7 TRBV10-1 NA TRBD1 CASSGGGQGGYEQYF TGCGCCAGCAGTGGAGGGGGACAGGGGGGATACGAGCAGTACTTC
TRBJ2-7 TRBV5-1 NA TRBD2 CASSLDLGTSGAEQYF TGCGCCAGCAGCTTGGATTTAGGGACTAGCGGGGCCGAGCAGTACTTC
TRBJ1-5 TRBV21-1 once NA CASSKGARQGGNQPQHF TGTGCCAGCAGCAAAGGGGCAAGACAGGGAGGCAATCAGCCCCAGCATTTT
TRBJ2-7 TRBV6-1 NA NA CASSETGGSYEQYF TGTGCCAGCAGTGAGACAGGCGGATCCTACGAGCAGTACTTC
TRBJ1-2 TRBV19 NA NA CASGANYGYTF TGTGCCAGTGGGGCCAACTATGGCTACACCTTC
TRBJ1-5 TRBV9 few NA CASSVDGANQPQHF TGTGCCAGCAGCGTAGATGGAGCCAATCAGCCCCAGCATTTT
TRBJ2-5 TRBV19 NA NA CASSQGQETQYF TGTGCCAGTTCACAGGGACAAGAGACCCAGTACTTC
TRBJ1-1 TRBV7-2 NA NA CASSLVKQGVFANTEAFF TGTGCCAGCAGCTTAGTCAAACAGGGTGTGTTTGCGAACACTGAAGCTTTCTTT
TRBJ2-4 TRBV7-2 NA NA CASSLNEIAKNIQYF TGTGCCAGCAGCTTAAACGAAATAGCCAAAAACATTCAGTACTTC
TRBJ2-7 TRBV9 NA NA CASSVEPHSYEQYF TGTGCCAGCAGCGTAGAGCCTCACTCCTACGAGCAGTACTTC
TRBJ1-6 TRBV7-2 NA NA CASSLQSSYNSPLHF TGTGCCAGCAGCCTGCAGAGCTCCTATAATTCACCCCTCCACTTT
TRBJ2-1 TRBV6-5 NA TRBD1 CASSILPISGTGQFF TGTGCCAGCAGTATACTACCTATCTCCGGGACAGGGCAGTTCTTC
TRBJ1-5 TRBV28 NA NA CASSLSGRHQPQHF TGTGCCAGCAGTTTATCGGGTAGACATCAGCCCCAGCATTTT
TRBJ1-2 TRBV7-2 NA TRBD1 CASSRTGFDGYTF TGTGCCAGCAGTAGGACAGGGTTCGATGGCTACACCTTC